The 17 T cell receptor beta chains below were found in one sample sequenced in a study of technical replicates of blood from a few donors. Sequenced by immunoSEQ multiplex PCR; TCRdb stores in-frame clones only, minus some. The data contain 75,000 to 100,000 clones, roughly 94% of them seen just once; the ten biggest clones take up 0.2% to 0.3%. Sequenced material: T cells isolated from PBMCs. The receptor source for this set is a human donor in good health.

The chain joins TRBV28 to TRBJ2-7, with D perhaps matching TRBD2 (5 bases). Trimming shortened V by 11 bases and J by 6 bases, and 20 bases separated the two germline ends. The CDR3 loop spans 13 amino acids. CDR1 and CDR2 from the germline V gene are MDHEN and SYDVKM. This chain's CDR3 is CALGGRLTGEQYF. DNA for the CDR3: TGTGCCCTCGGAGGACGGTTAACCGGCGAGCAGTACTTC.

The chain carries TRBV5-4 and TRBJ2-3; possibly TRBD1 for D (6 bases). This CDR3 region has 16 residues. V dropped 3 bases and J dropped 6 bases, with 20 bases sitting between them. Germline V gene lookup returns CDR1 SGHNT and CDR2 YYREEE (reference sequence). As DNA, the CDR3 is TGTGCCAGCAGCTATGGACAGAACATCAGAGAGGATACGCAGTATTTT. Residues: CASSYGQNIREDTQYF.

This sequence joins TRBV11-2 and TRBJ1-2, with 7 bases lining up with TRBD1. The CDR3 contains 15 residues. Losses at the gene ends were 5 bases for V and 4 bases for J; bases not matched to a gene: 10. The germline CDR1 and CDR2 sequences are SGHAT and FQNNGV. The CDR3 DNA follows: TGTGCCAGCAGCGTATCGACAGGGATCCTCTATGGCTACACCTTC. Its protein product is CASSVSTGILYGYTF.

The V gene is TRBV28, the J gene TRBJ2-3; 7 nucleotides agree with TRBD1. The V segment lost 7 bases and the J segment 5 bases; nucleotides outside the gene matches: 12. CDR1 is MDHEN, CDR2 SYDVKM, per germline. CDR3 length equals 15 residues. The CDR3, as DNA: TGTGCCAGCATCACGGCAGGGGGATCACTAGATACGCAGTATTTT. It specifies CASITAGGSLDTQYF.

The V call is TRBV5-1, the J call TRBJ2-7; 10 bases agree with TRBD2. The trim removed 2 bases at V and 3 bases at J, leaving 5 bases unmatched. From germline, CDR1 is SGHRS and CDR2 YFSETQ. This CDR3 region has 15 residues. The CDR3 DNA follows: TGCGCCAGCAGCTTATCTAGCGGGGGCGGCTACGAGCAGTACTTC. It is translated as CASSLSSGGGYEQYF.

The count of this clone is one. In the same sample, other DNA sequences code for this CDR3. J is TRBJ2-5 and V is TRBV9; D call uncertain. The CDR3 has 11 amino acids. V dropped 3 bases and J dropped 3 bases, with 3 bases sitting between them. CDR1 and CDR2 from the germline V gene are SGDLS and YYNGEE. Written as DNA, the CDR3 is TGTGCCAGCAGCGCTGAAGAGACCCAGTACTTC. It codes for CASSAEETQYF.

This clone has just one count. The CDR3, as DNA: TGTGCCAGCAGCGAAAGAGACCAGGGTGAAACTGAAGCTTTCTTT. Residues: CASSERDQGETEAFF. The gene calls are TRBV4-2 and TRBJ1-1, with D maybe TRBD1 (5 bases). There are 15 residues in the CDR3. Per germline, CDR1 LGHNA and CDR2 YNFKEQ. V was shortened by 5 bases and J by 5 bases, with 18 bases between the two germline ends.

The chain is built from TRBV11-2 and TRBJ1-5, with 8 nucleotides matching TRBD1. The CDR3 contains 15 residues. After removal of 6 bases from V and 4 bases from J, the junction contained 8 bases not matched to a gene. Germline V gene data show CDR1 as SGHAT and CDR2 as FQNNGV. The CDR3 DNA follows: TGTGCCAGCAGTTTTGACAGGGGAGCAAATCAGCCCCAGCATTTT. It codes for CASSFDRGANQPQHF.

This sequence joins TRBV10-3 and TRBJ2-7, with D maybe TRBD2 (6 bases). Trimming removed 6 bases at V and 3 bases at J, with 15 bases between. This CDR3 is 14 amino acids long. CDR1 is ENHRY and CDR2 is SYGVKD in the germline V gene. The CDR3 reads CAIRRTTEFYEQYF. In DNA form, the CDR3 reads TGTGCCATCAGGAGGACTACCGAGTTCTACGAGCAGTACTTC.

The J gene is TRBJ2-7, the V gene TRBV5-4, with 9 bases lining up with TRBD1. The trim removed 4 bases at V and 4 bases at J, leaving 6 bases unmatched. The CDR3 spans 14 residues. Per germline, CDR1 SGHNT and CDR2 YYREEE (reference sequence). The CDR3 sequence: CASSPGTGTYEQYF. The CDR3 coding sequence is TGTGCCAGCAGCCCCGGGACAGGGACTTACGAGCAGTACTTC. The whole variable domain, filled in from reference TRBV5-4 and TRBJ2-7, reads ETGVTQSPTHLIKTRGQQVTLRCSSQSGHNTVSWYQQALGQGPQFIFQYYREEENGRGNFPPRFSGLQFPNYSSELNVNALELDDSALYLCASSPGTGTYEQYFGPGTRLTVT.

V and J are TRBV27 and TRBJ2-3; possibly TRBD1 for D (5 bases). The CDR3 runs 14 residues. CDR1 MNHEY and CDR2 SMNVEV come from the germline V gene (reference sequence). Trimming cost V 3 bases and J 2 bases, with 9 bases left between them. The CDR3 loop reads CASSLVGVTDTQYF. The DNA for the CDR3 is TGTGCCAGCAGTTTGGTAGGGGTCACAGATACGCAGTATTTT.

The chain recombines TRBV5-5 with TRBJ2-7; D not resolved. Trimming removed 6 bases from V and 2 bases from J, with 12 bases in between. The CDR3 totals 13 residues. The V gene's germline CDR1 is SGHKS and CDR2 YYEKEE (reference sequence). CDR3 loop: CASIGQRAYEQYF. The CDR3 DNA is TGTGCCAGCATTGGGCAGAGAGCCTACGAGCAGTACTTC. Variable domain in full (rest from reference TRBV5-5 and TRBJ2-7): DAGVTQSPTHLIKTRGQQVTLRCSPISGHKSVSWYQQVLGQGPQFIFQYYEKEERGRGNFPDRFSARQFPNYSSELNVNALLLGDSALYLCASIGQRAYEQYFGPGTRLTVT.

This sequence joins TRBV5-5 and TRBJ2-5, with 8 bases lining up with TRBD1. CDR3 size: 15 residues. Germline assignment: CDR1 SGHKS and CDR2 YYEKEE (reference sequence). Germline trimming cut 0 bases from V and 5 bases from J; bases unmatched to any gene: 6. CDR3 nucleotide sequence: TGTGCCAGCAGCTTGGGGACAGGGTCGGTGGAGACCCAGTACTTC. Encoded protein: CASSLGTGSVETQYF.

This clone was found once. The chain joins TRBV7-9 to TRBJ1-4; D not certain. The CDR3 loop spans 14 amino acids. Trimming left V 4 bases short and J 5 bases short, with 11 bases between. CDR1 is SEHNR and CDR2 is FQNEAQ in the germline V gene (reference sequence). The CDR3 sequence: CASSSSTGNEKLFF. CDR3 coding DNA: TGTGCCAGCAGCTCTTCGACGGGGAATGAAAAACTGTTTTTT.

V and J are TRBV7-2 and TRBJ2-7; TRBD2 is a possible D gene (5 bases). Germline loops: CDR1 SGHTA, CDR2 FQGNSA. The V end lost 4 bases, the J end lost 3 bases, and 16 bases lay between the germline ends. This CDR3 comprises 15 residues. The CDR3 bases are TGTGCCAGCAGCTCCTCTAGCTCTACTAACTACGAGCAGTACTTC. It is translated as CASSSSSSTNYEQYF.

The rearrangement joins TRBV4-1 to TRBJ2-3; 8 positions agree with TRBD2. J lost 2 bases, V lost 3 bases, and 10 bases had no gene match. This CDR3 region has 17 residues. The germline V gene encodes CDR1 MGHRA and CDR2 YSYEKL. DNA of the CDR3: TGCGCCAGCAGCCAGCGGGCGGCGGGGGGCCTCACAGATACGCAGTATTTT. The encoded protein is CASSQRAAGGLTDTQYF.

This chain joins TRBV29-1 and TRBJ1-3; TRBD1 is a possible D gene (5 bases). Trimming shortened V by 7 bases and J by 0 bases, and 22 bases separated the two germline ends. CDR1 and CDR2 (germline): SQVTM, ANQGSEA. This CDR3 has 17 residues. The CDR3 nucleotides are TGCAGCGCTCGGGTGTGGGGGAGGGCGGACTCTGGAAACACCATATATTTT. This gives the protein CSARVWGRADSGNTIYF.